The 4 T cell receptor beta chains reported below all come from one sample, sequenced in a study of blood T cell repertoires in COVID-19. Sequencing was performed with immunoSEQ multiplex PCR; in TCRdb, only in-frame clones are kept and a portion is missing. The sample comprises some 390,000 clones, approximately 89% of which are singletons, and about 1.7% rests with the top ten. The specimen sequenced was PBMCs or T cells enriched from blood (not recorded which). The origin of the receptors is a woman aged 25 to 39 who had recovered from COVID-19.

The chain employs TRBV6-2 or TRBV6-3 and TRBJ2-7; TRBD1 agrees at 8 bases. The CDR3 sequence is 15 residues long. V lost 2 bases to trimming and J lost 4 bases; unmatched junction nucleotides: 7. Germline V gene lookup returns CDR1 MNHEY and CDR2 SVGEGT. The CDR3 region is CASSYPTGERYEQYF. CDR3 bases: TGTGCCAGCAGTTACCCGACAGGGGAGCGTTACGAGCAGTACTTC.

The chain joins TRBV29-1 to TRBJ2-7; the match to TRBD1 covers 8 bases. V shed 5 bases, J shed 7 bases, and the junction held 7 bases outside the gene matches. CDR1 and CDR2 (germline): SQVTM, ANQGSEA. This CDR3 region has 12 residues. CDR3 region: CSVPGQAKEQYF. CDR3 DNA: TGCAGCGTTCCGGGACAGGCTAAGGAGCAGTACTTC.

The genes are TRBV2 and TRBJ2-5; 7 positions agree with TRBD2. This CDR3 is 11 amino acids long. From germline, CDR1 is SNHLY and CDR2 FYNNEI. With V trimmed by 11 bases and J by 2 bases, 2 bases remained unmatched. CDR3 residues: CAGGGQETQYF. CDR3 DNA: TGTGCCGGGGGGGGGCAAGAGACCCAGTACTTC.

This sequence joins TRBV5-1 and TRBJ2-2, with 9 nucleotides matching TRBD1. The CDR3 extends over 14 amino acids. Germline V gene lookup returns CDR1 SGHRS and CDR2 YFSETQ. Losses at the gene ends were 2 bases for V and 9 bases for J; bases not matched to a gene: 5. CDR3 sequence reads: CASSFRQGDRELFF. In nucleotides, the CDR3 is TGCGCCAGCAGCTTCCGACAGGGGGATAGGGAGCTGTTTTTT. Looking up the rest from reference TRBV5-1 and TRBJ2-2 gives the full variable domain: KAGVTQTPRYLIKTRGQQVTLSCSPISGHRSVSWYQQTPGQGLQFLFEYFSETQRNKGNFPGRFSGRQFSNSRSEMNVSTLELGDSALYLCASSFRQGDRELFFGEGSRLTVL.